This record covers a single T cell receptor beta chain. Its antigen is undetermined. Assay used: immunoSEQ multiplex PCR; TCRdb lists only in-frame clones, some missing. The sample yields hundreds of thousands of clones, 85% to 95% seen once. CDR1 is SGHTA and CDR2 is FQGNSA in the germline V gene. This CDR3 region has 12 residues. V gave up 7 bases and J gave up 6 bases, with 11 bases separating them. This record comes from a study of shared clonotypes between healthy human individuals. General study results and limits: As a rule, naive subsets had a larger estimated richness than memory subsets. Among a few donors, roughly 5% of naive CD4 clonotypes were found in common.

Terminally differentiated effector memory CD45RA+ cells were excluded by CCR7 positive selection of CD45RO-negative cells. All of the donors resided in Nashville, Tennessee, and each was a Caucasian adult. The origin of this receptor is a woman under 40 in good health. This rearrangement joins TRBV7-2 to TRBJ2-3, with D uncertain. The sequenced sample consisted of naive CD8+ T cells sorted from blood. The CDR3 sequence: CASTQIWDTQYF. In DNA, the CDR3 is TGTGCCAGCACCCAGATTTGGGATACGCAGTATTTT.